These T cell receptor beta chains were read from a single sample in a study of T cell clonotyping in hematopoietic cell transplantation. Generated by immunoSEQ multiplex PCR, the TCRdb table keeps only in-frame clones and is missing some. The sample records thousands of clones, roughly 90% being singletons. Sequencing was performed on peripheral blood mononuclear cells, taken before stem cell transplant. The receptors were gathered from a woman aged 55-69 years with acute myeloid leukemia. Some clones in this sample may be carry-over from other donors' samples. CDR3s include the opening cysteine and the closing phenylalanine or tryptophan. The D gene is left open where the match is weak. Not every row has a clone size; where given, it reads once, few, many or a size class.

clone_size,v_call,d_call,j_call,cdr3_aa,cdr3_nt
NA,TRBV30,NA,TRBJ1-5,CAWTEGHYGNQPQHF,TGTGCCTGGACTGAGGGGCATTATGGCAATCAGCCCCAGCATTTT
NA,TRBV19,NA,TRBJ1-5,CASSIDRTAQHF,TGTGCCAGTAGTATAGATCGGACGGCCCAGCATTTT
NA,TRBV2,NA,TRBJ1-2,CASSLQSQGSYGYTF,TGTGCCAGCAGTTTACAGTCGCAGGGATCCTATGGCTACACCTTC
NA,TRBV10-2,TRBD1,TRBJ1-5,CASSDPLGTVNQPQHF,TGCGCCAGCAGTGATCCGCTCGGGACAGTCAATCAGCCCCAGCATTTT
NA,TRBV7-9,TRBD2,TRBJ2-5,CASSSWTSTRGETQYF,TGTGCCAGCAGCTCCTGGACTAGCACAAGAGGGGAGACCCAGTACTTC
once,TRBV7-8,NA,TRBJ1-2,CASSLGSDYGYTF,TGTGCCAGCAGCTTAGGGTCAGACTATGGCTACACCTTC
NA,TRBV4-1,NA,TRBJ1-1,CASSQDAGYTEAFF,TGCGCCAGCAGCCAAGACGCGGGGTACACTGAAGCTTTCTTT
NA,TRBV7-2,TRBD1,TRBJ1-6,CASSPGQSNSPLHF,TGTGCCAGCAGCCCGGGACAGTCGAATTCACCCCTCCACTTT
NA,TRBV4-2,NA,TRBJ1-2,CASSQDGSYGYTF,TGTGCCAGCAGCCAAGACGGGAGCTATGGCTACACCTTC
NA,TRBV6-6,TRBD1,TRBJ1-1,CASSLVSQGVPEAFF,TGTGCCAGCAGTCTCGTTTCACAGGGGGTACCTGAAGCTTTCTTT
NA,TRBV9,TRBD1,TRBJ2-3,CASSTMTGGKDTQYF,TGTGCCAGCAGCACCATGACAGGGGGCAAGGATACGCAGTATTTT
few,TRBV11-2,TRBD2,TRBJ2-1,CASSRPGLAAPKKEQFF,TGTGCCAGCAGCCGTCCGGGACTAGCGGCCCCCAAGAAGGAGCAGTTCTTC
NA,TRBV6-5,NA,TRBJ1-1,CASFSIRKGDTEAFF,TGTGCCAGCTTTTCCATCCGGAAGGGGGACACTGAAGCTTTCTTT
NA,TRBV5-1,NA,TRBJ2-3,CASGRGETDTQYF,TGCGCCAGTGGCAGGGGGGAAACAGATACGCAGTATTTT
NA,TRBV2,NA,TRBJ1-2,CASRIDKDYGYTF,TGTGCCAGCAGGATTGACAAGGACTATGGCTACACCTTC
NA,TRBV14,TRBD2,TRBJ2-2,CASSQDNGRREQSKDGELFF,TGTGCCAGCAGCCAAGATAACGGTCGGCGGGAGCAGAGTAAAGACGGGGAGCTGTTTTTT
NA,TRBV7-3,NA,TRBJ2-1,CASSLTVGVEQFF,TGTGCCAGCAGCTTAACGGTGGGGGTTGAGCAGTTCTTC
NA,TRBV10-3,TRBD1,TRBJ2-7,CAISVGQGYKQPYEQYF,TGTGCCATCAGTGTGGGACAGGGATATAAACAACCCTACGAGCAGTACTTC
NA,TRBV30,NA,TRBJ1-1,CAWSVQWGSDTEAFF,TGTGCCTGGAGTGTACAATGGGGGTCGGACACTGAAGCTTTCTTT
NA,TRBV6-1,TRBD1,TRBJ2-7,CASSRQGSYEQYF,TGTGCCAGCAGCCGACAGGGGAGCTACGAGCAGTACTTC
NA,TRBV6-5,TRBD1,TRBJ1-1,CASRNRGTEAFF,TGTGCCAGCAGAAACAGGGGAACTGAAGCTTTCTTT
NA,TRBV4-3,NA,TRBJ2-2,CASSHRVQGRSTGELFF,TGCGCCAGCAGCCACCGGGTCCAGGGAAGGAGCACCGGGGAGCTGTTTTTT
NA,TRBV18,TRBD1,TRBJ1-2,CASSPRGGGNYGYTF,TGTGCCAGCTCACCACGGGGAGGGGGCAACTATGGCTACACCTTC
NA,TRBV28,NA,TRBJ1-1,CASTPMTFRNTEAFF,TGTGCCAGCACCCCCATGACCTTTAGGAACACTGAAGCTTTCTTT
NA,TRBV19,TRBD2,TRBJ2-3,CASSFGGGSTDTQYF,TGTGCCAGTAGTTTTGGGGGGGGGAGCACAGATACGCAGTATTTT
NA,TRBV19,TRBD1,TRBJ2-7,CASTMGQGLEQYF,TGTGCCAGTACTATGGGACAGGGGCTCGAGCAGTACTTC
NA,TRBV19,NA,TRBJ1-3,CASSPALGGNTIYF,TGTGCCAGTAGTCCCGCCCTAGGTGGAAACACCATATATTTT
NA,TRBV27,NA,TRBJ2-7,CASSFLGGHGEYF,TGTGCCAGCAGTTTTTTGGGCGGCCATGGGGAGTACTTC
NA,TRBV28,NA,TRBJ2-5,CASSLEATQYF,TGTGCCAGCAGTTTAGAGGCGACCCAGTACTTC
NA,TRBV1,NA,TRBJ2-2,CTSSQDFFAAKNTGELFF,TGCACCAGCAGCCAAGATTTCTTTGCGGCAAAGAACACCGGGGAGCTGTTTTTT
NA,TRBV5-4,NA,TRBJ2-3,CASSLARRGTQYF,TGTGCCAGCAGCTTGGCTCGCCGGGGTACGCAGTATTTT
NA,TRBV30,NA,TRBJ1-1,CAWKWSPGSPEAFF,TGTGCCTGGAAGTGGAGCCCGGGAAGCCCTGAAGCTTTCTTT
NA,TRBV28,NA,TRBJ1-5,CASSGGPQHF,TGTGCCAGCTCGGGGGGGCCCCAGCATTTT
NA,TRBV11-3,NA,TRBJ2-1,CASSTQGSSYNEQFF,TGTGCCAGCAGCACCCAGGGGTCCTCCTACAATGAGCAGTTCTTC
NA,TRBV7-2,TRBD1,TRBJ1-2,CASSSGQFYGYTF,TGTGCCAGCAGCTCGGGACAGTTCTATGGCTACACCTTC
NA,TRBV28,NA,TRBJ1-4,CASSFGGLRHEKLFF,TGTGCCAGCAGTTTTGGGGGTTTGAGACATGAAAAACTGTTTTTT
NA,TRBV7-2,NA,TRBJ1-3,CASSSSRSGNTIYF,TGTGCCAGCAGCTCCAGTCGCTCCGGAAACACCATATATTTT
NA,TRBV6-1,NA,TRBJ2-1,CASRGVYNEQFF,TGTGCCAGCAGAGGGGTGTACAATGAGCAGTTCTTC
NA,TRBV7-8,TRBD1,TRBJ2-1,CASSLTGSSYNEQFF,TGTGCCAGCAGCTTGACAGGGAGCTCCTACAATGAGCAGTTCTTC